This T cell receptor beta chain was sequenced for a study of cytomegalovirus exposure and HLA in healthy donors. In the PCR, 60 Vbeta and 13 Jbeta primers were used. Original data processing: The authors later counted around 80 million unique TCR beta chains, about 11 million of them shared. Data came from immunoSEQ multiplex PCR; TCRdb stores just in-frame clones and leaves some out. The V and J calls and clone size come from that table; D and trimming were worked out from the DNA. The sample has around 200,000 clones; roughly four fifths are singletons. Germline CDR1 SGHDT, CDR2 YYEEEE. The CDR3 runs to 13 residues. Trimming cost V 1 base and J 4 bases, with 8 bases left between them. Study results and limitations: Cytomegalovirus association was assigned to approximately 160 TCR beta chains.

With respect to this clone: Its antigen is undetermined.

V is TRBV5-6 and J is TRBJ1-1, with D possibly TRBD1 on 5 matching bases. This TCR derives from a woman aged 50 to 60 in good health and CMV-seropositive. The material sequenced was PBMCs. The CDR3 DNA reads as TGTGCCAGCAGCTTGTGGGGGGTCACTGAAGCTTTCTTT. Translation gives CASSLWGVTEAFF. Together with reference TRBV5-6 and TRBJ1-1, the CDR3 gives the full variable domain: DAGVTQSPTHLIKTRGQQVTLRCSPKSGHDTVSWYQQALGQGPQFIFQYYEEEERQRGNFPDRFSGHQFPNYSSELNVNALLLGDSALYLCASSLWGVTEAFFGQGTRLTVV.